The source of this TCR beta chain is a study of blood T cells in healthy people across ages. Overall study findings and caveats: As age increased, TCR beta diversity per million T cells fell in a roughly linear fashion. PBMCs went unsorted, and a conclusive naive versus antigen-experienced comparison was therefore prevented.

CDR1 is SQVTM and CDR2 is ANQGSEA in the germline V gene. Trimming left V 2 bases short and J 0 bases short, with 7 bases between. The CDR3 sequence is 13 residues long. Next came a second PCR, run for roughly 6 to 11 cycles, which used a sample-barcoded 5' primer along with a J-beta primer mix. A tag from a template-switch adaptor with 12 random nucleotides marked each cDNA molecule. MiXCR, applied by TCRdb to the 5' RACE reads, yields one record per CDR3 protein. This table has roughly 930,000 distinct CDR3 sequences, about 44% appearing once. Extraction of total RNA produced a minimum of 6 micrograms from each sample. This clonotype was counted many times. Its target is not known.

Specimen: blood. The rearrangement links TRBV29-1 to TRBJ1-1; the D is unclear. This sequence originates from a man aged 25 to 45 in good health. The DNA for the CDR3 is TGCAGCGTTGAAAAGGGTATGAACACTGAAGCTTTCTTT. Its translation: CSVEKGMNTEAFF.